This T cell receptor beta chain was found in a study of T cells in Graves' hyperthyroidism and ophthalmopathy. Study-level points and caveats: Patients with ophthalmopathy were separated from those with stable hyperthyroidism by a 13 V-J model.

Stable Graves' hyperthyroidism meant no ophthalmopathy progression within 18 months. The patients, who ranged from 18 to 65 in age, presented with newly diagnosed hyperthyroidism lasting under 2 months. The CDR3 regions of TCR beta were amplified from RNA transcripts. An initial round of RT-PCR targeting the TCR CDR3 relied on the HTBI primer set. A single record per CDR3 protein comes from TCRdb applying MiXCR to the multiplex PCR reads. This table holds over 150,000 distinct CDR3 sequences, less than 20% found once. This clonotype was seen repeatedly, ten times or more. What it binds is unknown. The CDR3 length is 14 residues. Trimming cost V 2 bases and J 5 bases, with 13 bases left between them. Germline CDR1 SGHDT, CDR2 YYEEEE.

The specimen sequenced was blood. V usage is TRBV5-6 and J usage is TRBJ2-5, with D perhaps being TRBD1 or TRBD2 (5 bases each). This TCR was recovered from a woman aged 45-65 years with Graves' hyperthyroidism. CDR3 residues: CASSLPGRRETQYF. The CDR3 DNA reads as TGTGCCAGCAGCTTACCGGGACGGCGGGAGACCCAGTACTTC.